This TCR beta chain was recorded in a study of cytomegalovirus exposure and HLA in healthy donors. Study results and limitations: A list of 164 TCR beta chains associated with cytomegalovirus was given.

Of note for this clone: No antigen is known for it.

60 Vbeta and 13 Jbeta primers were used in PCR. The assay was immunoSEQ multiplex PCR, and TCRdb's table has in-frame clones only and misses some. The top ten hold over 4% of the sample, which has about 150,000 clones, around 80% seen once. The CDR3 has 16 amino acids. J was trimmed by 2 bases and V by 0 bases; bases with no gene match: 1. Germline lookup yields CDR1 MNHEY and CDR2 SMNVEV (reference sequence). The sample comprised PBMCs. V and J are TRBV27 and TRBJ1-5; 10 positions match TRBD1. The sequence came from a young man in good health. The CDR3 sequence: CASSLSGTGGNQPQHF. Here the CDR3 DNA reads TGTGCCAGCAGTTTATCGGGGACAGGGGGCAATCAGCCCCAGCATTTT.